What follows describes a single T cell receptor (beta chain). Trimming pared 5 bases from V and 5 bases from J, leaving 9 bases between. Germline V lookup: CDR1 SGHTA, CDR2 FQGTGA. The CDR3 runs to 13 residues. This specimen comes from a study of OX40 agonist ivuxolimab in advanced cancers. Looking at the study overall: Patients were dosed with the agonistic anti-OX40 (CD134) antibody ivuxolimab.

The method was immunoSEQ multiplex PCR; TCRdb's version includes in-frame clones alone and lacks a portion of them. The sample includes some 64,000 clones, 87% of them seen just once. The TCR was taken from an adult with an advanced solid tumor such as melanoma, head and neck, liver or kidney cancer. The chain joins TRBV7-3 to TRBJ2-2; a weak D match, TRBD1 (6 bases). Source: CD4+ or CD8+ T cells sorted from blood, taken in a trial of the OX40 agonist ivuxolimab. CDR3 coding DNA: TGTGCCAGCAGCCAGACAGGAACCGGGGAGCTGTTTTTT. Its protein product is CASSQTGTGELFF.